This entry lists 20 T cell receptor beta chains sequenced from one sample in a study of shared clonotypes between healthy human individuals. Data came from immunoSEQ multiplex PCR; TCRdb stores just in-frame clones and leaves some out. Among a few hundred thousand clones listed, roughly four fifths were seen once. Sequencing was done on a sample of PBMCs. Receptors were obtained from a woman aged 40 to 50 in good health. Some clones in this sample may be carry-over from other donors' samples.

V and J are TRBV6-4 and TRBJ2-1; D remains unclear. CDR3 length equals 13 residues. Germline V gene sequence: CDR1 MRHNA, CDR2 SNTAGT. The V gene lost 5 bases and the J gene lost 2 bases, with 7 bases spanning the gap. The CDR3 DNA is TGTGCCAGCAGTCCTAATCCCTACAATGAGCAGTTCTTC. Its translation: CASSPNPYNEQFF.

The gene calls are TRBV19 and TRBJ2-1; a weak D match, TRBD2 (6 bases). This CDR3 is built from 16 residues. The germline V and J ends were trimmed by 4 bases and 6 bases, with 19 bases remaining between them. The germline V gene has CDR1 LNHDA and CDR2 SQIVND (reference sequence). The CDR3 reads CASSTGGGSRVNEQFF. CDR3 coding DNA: TGTGCCAGTAGTACGGGTGGGGGGAGTAGGGTCAATGAGCAGTTCTTC.

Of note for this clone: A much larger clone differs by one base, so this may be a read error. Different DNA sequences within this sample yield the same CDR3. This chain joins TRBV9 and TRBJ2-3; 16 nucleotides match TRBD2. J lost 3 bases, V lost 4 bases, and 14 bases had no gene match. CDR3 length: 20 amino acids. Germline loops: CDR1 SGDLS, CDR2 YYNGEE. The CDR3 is CASSSAPGTSGRAGTDTQYF. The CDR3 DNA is TGTGCCAGCAGCTCGGCCCCCGGGACTAGCGGGAGGGCCGGAACAGATACGCAGTATTTT.

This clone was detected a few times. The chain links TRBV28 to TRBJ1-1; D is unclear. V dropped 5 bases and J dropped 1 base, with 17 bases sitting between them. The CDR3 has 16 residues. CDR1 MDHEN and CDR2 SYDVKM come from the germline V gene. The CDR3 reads CASSTPRAAANTEAFF. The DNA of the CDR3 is TGTGCCAGCAGTACTCCCCGGGCGGCAGCGAACACTGAAGCTTTCTTT.

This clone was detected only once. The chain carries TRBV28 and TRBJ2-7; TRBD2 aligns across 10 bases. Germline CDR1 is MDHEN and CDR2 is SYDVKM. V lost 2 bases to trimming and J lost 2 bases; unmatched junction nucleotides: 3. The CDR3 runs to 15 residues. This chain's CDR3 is CASSLPAGGAYEQYF. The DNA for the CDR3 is TGTGCCAGCAGTTTACCAGCGGGGGGGGCCTACGAGCAGTACTTC.

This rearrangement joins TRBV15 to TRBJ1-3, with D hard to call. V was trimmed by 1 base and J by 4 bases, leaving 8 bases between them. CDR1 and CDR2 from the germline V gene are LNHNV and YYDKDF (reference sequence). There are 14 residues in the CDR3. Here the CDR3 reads CATSRVLRGNTIYF. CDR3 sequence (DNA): TGTGCCACCAGCAGAGTATTAAGGGGAAACACCATATATTTT.

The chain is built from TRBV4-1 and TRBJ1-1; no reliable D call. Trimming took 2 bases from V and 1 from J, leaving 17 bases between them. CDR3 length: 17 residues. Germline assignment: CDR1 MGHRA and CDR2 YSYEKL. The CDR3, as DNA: TGCGCCAGCAGCCAACGTCCTCAGGTCGACCCGAACACTGAAGCTTTCTTT. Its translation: CASSQRPQVDPNTEAFF.

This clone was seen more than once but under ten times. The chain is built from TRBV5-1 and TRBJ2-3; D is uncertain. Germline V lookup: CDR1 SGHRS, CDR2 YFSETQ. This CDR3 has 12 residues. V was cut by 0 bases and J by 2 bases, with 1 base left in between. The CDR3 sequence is CASSLATDTQYF. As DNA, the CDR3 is TGCGCCAGCAGCTTGGCCACAGATACGCAGTATTTT. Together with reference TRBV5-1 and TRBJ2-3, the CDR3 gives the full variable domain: KAGVTQTPRYLIKTRGQQVTLSCSPISGHRSVSWYQQTPGQGLQFLFEYFSETQRNKGNFPGRFSGRQFSNSRSEMNVSTLELGDSALYLCASSLATDTQYFGPGTRLTVL.

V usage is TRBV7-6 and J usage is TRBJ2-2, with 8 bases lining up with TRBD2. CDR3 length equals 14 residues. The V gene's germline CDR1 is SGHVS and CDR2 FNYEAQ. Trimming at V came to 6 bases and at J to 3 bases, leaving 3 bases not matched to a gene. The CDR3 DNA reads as TGTGCCAGCAGACTAGCGGAACACACCGGGGAGCTGTTTTTT. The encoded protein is CASRLAEHTGELFF.

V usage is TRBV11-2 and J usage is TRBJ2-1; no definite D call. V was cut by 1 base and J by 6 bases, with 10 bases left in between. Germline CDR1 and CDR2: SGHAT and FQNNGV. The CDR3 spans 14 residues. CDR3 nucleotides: TGTGCCAGCAGCTTAGGTGGACCCATCAATGAGCAGTTCTTC. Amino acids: CASSLGGPINEQFF.

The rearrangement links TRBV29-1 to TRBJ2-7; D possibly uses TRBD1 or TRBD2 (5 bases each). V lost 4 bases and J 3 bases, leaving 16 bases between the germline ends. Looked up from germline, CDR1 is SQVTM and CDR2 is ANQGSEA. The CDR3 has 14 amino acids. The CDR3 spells CSVVSRGPHYEQYF. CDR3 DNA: TGCAGCGTTGTGTCCCGGGGCCCCCACTACGAGCAGTACTTC.

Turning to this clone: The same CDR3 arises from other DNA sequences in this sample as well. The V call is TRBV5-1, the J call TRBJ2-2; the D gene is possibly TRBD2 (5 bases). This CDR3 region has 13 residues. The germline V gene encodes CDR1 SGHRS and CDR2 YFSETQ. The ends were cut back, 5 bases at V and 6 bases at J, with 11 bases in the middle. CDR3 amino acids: CASSLEGAGELFF. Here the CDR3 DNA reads TGCGCCAGCAGTTTAGAGGGAGCCGGGGAGCTGTTTTTT.

CDR3 in DNA: TGTGCCAGCAGCCAAGGGGGGGCCGAAGCTTTCTTT. Its translation: CASSQGGAEAFF. This rearrangement joins TRBV7-3 to TRBJ1-1, with D tentatively TRBD1 (6 bases). The CDR3 is 12 residues long. Germline lookup yields CDR1 SGHTA and CDR2 FQGTGA. V was pared by 5 bases and J by 8 bases, with 12 bases between. The whole variable domain, filled in from reference TRBV7-3 and TRBJ1-1, reads GAGVSQTPSNKVTEKGKYVELRCDPISGHTALYWYRQSLGQGPEFLIYFQGTGAADDSGLPNDRFFAVRPEGSVSTLKIQRTERGDSAVYLCASSQGGAEAFFGQGTRLTVV.

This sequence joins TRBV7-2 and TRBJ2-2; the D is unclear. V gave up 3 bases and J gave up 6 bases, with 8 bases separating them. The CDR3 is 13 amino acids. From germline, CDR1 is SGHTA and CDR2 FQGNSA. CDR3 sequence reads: CASSFTAAGELFF. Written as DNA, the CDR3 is TGTGCCAGCAGCTTTACCGCCGCCGGGGAGCTGTTTTTT.

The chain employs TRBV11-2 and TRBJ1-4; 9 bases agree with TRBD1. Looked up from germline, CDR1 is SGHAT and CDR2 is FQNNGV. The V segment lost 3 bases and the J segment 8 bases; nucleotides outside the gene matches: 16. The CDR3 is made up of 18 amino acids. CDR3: CASSFFGGVGQGLEKLFF. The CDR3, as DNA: TGTGCCAGCAGCTTTTTCGGCGGCGTGGGACAGGGCTTAGAAAAACTGTTTTTT.

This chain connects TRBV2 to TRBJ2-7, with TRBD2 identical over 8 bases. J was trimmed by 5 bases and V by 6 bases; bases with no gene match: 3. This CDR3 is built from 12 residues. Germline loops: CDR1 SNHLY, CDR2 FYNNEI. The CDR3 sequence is CASRSGSHEQYF. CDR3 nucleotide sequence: TGTGCCAGCAGGAGCGGGAGCCACGAGCAGTACTTC.

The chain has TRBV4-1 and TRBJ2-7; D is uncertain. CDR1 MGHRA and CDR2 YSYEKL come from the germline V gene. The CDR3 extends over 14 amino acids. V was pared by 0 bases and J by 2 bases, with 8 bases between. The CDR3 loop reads CASSQEVNTYEQYF. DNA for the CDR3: TGCGCCAGCAGCCAAGAGGTCAACACCTACGAGCAGTACTTC.

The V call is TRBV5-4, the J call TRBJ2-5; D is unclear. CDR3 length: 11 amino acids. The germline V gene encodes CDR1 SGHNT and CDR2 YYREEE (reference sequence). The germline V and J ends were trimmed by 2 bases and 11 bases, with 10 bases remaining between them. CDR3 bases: TGTGCCAGCAGCTTAGGGCTCAATCAGTACTTC. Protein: CASSLGLNQYF. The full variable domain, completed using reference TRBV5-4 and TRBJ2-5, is ETGVTQSPTHLIKTRGQQVTLRCSSQSGHNTVSWYQQALGQGPQFIFQYYREEENGRGNFPPRFSGLQFPNYSSELNVNALELDDSALYLCASSLGLNQYFGPGTRLLVL.

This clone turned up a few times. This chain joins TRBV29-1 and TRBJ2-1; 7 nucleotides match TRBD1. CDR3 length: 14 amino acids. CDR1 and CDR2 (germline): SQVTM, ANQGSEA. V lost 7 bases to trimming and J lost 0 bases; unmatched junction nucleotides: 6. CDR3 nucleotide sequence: TGCAGCGGGCGCAGACAGGGCTCCTACAATGAGCAGTTCTTC. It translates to CSGRRQGSYNEQFF.

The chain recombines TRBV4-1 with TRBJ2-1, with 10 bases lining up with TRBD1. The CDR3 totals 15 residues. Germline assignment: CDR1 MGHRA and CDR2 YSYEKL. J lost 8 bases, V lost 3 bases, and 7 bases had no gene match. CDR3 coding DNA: TGCGCCAGCAGCCAGGGACAGGGGTGGGTCGATGAGCAGTTCTTC. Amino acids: CASSQGQGWVDEQFF.